This T cell receptor (beta chain) was sequenced in a study of blood T cell repertoires in COVID-19. Trimming took off 3 bases at V and 7 bases at J, with 4 bases between the two ends. CDR1 is MNHEY, CDR2 SMNVEV, per germline (reference sequence). This CDR3 contains 12 residues. Generated by immunoSEQ multiplex PCR, the TCRdb table keeps only in-frame clones and is missing some. The table includes tens of thousands of clones, 88% detected once. The sequencing input was peripheral blood. The chain carries TRBV27 and TRBJ1-6; D not certain. The receptor was isolated from a human donor in a cohort sampled during active COVID-19. The CDR3 DNA follows: TGTGCCAGCAGTTTGTCAAATTCACCCCTCCACTTT. It specifies CASSLSNSPLHF.